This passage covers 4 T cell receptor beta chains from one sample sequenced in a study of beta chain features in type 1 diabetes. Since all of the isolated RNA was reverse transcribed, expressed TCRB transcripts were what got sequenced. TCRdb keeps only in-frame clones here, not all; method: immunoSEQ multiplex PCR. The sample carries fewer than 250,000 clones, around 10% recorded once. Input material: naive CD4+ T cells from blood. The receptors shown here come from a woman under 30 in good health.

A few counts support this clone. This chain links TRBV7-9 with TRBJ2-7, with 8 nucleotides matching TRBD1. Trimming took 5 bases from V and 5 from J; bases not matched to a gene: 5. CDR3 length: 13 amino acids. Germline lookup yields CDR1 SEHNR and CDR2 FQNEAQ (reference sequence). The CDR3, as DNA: TGTGCCAGCAGCGGCAGGACAGGGAACGAGCAGTACTTC. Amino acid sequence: CASSGRTGNEQYF.

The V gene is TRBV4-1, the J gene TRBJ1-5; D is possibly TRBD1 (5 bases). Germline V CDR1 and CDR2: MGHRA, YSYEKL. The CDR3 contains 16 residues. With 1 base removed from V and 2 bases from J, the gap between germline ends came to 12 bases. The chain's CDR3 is CASSQVGGGRNQPQHF. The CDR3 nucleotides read TGCGCCAGCAGCCAAGTTGGGGGGGGACGCAATCAGCCCCAGCATTTT.

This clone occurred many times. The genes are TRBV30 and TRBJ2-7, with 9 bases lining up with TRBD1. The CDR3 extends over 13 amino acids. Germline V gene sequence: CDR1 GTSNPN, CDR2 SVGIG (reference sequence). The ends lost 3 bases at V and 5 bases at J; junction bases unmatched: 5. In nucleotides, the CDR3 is TGTGCCTGGAGACGGGACAGGGCCAACGAGCAGTACTTC. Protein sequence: CAWRRDRANEQYF.

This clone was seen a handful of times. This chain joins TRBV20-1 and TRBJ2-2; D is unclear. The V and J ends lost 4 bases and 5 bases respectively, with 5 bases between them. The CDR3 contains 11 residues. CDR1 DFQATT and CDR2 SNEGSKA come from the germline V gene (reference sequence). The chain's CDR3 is CSAIKTGELFF. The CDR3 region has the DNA TGCAGTGCTATTAAAACCGGGGAGCTGTTTTTT.